The clone carrying this T cell receptor (beta chain) was counted at least ten times. Its antigen remains unidentified. The data are from a study of identical twins. Notes on the study in general: Beta out-of-frame sequences showed weaker excess sharing between twins.

After template switching added a universal primer site, the resulting cDNA carried unique molecular identifiers. TCRdb ran MiXCR on the 5' RACE reads and lists one entry per CDR3 protein. The sample has around 250,000 distinct CDR3 sequences, over 9.5% seen once. This CDR3 is 14 amino acids long. The germline CDR1 and CDR2 sequences are DFQATT and SNEGSKA (reference sequence). Trimming left V 1 base short and J 5 bases short, with 14 bases between. The same sample was also studied in work on yellow fever vaccine responses in identical twins.

What was sequenced was memory (CD45RO+) T cells sorted from blood. This TCR was recovered from a woman between 18 and 29 years old in good health. V gene TRBV20-1 combines with J gene TRBJ2-5, with a tentative D call TRBD2 (7 bases). The DNA for the CDR3 is TGCAGTGCTAGAGTTGGGGGGGGCTCGGAGACCCAGTACTTC. This gives the protein CSARVGGGSETQYF.